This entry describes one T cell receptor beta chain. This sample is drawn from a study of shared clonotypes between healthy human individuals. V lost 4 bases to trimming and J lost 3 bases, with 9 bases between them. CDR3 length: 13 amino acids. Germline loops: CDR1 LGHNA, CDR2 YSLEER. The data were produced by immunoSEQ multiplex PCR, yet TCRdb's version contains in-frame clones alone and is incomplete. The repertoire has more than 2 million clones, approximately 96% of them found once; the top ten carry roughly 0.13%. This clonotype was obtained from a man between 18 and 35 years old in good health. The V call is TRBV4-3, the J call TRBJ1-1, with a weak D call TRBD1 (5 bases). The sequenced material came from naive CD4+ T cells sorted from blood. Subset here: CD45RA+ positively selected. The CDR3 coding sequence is TGCGCCAGCAGCCGGACACGGGACACTGAAGCTTTCTTT. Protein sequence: CASSRTRDTEAFF.